This T cell receptor (beta chain) was captured in a study of shared clonotypes between healthy human individuals. Across the whole study: There were three CD4 naive, three CD4 memory, two CD8 naive and one CD8 memory plates per donor.

Each subset's genomic DNA was shared equally among a number of immunoSEQ plates. Sorted-subset replicate PCR reactions contained approximately 190 ng DNA, corresponding to about 30,000 T cell genomes. Libraries were prepared by immunoSEQ multiplex PCR; TCRdb keeps only in-frame clonotypes and omits some of them. The sample consists of millions of clones, over 85% of them appearing once. V was trimmed by 1 base and J by 7 bases, leaving 10 bases between them. CDR1 SGHTA and CDR2 FQGNSA come from the germline V gene. The length of the CDR3 is 13 residues. The sample consisted of naive CD4+ T cells sorted from blood. Indicated subset: CD45RA+ positively selected. This clonotype originated in a man between 18 and 35 years old in good health. The chain couples TRBV7-2 to TRBJ1-2; no reliable D call. CDR3 sequence reads: CASSLVSNGGYTF. CDR3 nucleotide sequence: TGTGCCAGCAGCTTAGTTTCGAACGGTGGCTACACCTTC.